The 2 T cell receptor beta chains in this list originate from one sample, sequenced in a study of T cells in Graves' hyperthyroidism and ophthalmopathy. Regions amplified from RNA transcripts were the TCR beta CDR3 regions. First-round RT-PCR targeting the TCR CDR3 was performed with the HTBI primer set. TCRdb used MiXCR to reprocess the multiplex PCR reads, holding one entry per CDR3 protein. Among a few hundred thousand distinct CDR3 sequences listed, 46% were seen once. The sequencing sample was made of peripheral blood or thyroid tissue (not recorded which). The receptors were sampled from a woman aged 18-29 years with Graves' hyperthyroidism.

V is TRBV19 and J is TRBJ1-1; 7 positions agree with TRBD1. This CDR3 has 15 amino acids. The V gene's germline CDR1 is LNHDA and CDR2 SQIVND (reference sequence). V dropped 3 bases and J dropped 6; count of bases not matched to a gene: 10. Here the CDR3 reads CASSMETGTFAEAFF. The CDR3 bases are TGTGCCAGTAGTATGGAGACAGGGACTTTCGCTGAAGCTTTCTTT.

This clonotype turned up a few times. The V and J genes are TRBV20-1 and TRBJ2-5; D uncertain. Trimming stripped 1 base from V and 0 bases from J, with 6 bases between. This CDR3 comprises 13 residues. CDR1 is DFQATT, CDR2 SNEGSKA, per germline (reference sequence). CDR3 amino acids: CSARAGNQETQYF. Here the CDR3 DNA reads TGCAGTGCTAGAGCGGGTAACCAAGAGACCCAGTACTTC.